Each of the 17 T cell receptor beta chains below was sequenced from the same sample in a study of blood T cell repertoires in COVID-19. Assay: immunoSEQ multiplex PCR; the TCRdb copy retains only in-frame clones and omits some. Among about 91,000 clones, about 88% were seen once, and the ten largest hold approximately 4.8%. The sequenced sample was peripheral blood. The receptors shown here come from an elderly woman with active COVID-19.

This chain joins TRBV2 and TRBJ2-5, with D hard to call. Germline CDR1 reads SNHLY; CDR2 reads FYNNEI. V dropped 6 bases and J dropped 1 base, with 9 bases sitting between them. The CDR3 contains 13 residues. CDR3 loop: CASRLLSQETQYF. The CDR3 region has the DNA TGTGCCAGCAGGCTCCTCAGCCAAGAGACCCAGTACTTC.

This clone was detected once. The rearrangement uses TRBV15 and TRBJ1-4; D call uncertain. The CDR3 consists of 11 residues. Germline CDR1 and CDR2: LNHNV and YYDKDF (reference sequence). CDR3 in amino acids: CERSFNEKLFF. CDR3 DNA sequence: TGTGAGCGGAGTTTCAATGAAAAACTGTTTTTT.

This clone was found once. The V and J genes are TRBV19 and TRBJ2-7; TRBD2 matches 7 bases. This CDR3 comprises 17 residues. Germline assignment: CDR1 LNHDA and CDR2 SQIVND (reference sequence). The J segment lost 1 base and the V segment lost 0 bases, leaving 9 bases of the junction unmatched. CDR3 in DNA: TGTGCCAGTAGTATAGATCTAGCGGTTATGAGATCCTACGAGCAGTACTTC. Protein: CASSIDLAVMRSYEQYF.

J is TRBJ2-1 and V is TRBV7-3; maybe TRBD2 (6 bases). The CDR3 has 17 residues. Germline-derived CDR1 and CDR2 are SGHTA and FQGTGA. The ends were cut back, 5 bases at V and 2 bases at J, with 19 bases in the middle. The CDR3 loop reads CASSTRPEGVTYNEQFF. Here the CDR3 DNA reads TGTGCCAGCAGCACCCGGCCGGAGGGAGTTACCTACAATGAGCAGTTCTTC. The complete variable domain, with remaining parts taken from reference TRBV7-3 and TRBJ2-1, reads GAGVSQTPSNKVTEKGKYVELRCDPISGHTALYWYRQSLGQGPEFLIYFQGTGAADDSGLPNDRFFAVRPEGSVSTLKIQRTERGDSAVYLCASSTRPEGVTYNEQFFGPGTRLTVL.

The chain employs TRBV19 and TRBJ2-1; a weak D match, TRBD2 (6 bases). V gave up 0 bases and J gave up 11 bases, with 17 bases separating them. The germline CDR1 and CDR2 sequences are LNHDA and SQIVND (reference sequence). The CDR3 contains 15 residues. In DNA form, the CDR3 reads TGTGCCAGTAGTATAGATCTATTTGAGCGGGCTAAGCAGTTCTTC. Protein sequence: CASSIDLFERAKQFF.

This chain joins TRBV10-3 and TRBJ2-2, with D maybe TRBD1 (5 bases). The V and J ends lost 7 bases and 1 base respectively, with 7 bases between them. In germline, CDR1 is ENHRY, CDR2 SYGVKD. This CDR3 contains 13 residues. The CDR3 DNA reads TGTGCCATCAACGGACAGAACACCGGGGAGCTGTTTTTT. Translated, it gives CAINGQNTGELFF.

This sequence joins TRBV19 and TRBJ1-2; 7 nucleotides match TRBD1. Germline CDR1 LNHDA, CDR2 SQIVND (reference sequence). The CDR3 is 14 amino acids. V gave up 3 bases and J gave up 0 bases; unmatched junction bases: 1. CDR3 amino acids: CASSIDRANYGYTF. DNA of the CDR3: TGTGCCAGTAGTATCGACAGGGCTAACTATGGCTACACCTTC.

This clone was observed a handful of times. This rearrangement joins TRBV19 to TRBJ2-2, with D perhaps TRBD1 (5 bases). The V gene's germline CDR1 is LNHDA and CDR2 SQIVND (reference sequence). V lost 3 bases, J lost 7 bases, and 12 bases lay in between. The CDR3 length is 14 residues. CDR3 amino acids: CASSMGLYSGELFF. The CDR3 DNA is TGTGCCAGTAGTATGGGGCTATACAGCGGGGAGCTGTTTTTT.

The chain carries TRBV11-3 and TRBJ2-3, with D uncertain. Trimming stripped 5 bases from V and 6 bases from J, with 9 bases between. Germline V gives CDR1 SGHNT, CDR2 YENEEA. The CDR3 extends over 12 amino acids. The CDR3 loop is CASSPGVDTQYF. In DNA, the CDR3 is TGTGCCAGCAGCCCAGGCGTCGATACGCAGTATTTT. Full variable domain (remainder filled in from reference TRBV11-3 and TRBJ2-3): EAGVVQSPRYKIIEKKQPVAFWCNPISGHNTLYWYLQNLGQGPELLIRYENEEAVDDSQLPKDRFSAERLKGVDSTLKIQPAELGDSAVYLCASSPGVDTQYFGPGTRLTVL.

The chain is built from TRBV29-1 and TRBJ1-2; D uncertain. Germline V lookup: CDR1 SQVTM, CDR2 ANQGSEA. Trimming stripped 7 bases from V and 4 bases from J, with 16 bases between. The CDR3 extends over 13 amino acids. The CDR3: CSAPRQRGYGYTF. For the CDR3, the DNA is TGCAGCGCCCCGCGTCAGCGGGGCTATGGCTACACCTTC.

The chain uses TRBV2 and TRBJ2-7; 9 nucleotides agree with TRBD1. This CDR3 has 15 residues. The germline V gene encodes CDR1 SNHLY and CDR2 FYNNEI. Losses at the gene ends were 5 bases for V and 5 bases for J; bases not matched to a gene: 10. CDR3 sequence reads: CASSLTGTGFNEQYF. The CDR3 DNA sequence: TGTGCCAGCAGTTTGACCGGGACAGGGTTTAACGAGCAGTACTTC.

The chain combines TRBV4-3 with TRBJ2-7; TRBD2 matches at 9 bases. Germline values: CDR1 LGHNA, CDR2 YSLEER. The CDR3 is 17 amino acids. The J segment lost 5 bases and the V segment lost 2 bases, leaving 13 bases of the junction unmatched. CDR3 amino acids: CASSQPPTSGSRHEQYF. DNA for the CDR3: TGCGCCAGCAGCCAACCCCCGACTAGCGGTTCGAGGCACGAGCAGTACTTC.

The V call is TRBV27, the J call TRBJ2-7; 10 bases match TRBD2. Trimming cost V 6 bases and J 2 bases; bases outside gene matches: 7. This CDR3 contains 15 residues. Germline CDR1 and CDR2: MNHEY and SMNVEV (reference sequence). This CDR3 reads CASSLSSGRTYEQYF. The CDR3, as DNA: TGTGCCAGCAGCCTTTCTAGCGGGAGAACCTACGAGCAGTACTTC.

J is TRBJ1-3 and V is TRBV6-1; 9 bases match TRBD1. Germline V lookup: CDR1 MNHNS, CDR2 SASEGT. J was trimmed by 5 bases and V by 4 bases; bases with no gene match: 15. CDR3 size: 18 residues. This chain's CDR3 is CASSVLPFRGQGRNTIYF. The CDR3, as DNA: TGTGCCAGCAGTGTTTTGCCTTTCCGTGGACAGGGGCGAAACACCATATATTTT.

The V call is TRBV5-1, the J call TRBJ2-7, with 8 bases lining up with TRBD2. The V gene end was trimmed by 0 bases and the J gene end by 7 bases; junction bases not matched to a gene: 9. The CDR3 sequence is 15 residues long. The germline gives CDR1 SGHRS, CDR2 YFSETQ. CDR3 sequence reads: CASSLGSGTSGEQYF. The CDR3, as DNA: TGCGCCAGCAGCTTGGGTAGCGGGACCTCGGGGGAGCAGTACTTC.

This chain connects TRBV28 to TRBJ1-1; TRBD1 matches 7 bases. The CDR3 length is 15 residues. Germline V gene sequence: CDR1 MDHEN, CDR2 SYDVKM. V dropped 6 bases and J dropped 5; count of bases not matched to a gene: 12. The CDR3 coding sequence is TGTGCCAGCAGATATATGACAGGGATATCGACTGAAGCTTTCTTT. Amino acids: CASRYMTGISTEAFF. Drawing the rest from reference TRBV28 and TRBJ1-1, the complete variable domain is DVKVTQSSRYLVKRTGEKVFLECVQDMDHENMFWYRQDPGLGLRLIYFSYDVKMKEKGDIPEGYSVSREKKERFSLILESASTNQTSMYLCASRYMTGISTEAFFGQGTRLTVV.

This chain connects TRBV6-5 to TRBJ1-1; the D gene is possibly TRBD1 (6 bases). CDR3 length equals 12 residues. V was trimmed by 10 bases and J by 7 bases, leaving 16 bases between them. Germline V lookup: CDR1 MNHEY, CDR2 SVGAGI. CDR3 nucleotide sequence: TGTGCCATAAAGGGGGGGCACGGTGAAGCTTTCTTT. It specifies CAIKGGHGEAFF.